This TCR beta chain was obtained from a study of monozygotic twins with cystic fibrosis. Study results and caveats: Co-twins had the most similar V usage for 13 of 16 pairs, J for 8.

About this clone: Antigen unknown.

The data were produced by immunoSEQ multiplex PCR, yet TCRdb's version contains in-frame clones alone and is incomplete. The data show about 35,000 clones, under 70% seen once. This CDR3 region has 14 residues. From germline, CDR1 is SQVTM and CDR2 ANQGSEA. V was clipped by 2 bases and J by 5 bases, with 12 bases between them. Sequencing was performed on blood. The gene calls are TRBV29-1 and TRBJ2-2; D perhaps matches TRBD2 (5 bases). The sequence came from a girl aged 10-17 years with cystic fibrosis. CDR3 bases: TGCAGCGTTGAAAAGGGAGACCTAACCGGGGAGCTGTTTTTT. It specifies CSVEKGDLTGELFF.